The present T cell receptor (beta chain) was sequenced within a study of tumor-infiltrating lymphocytes in primary liver carcinoma. Overall study results and limits: Overlap in tumor-adjacent and tumor-blood pairs fell below that of tumor region pairs.

As regards this clonotype: Antigen specificity is unknown. The germline gene is not matched at one end of the junction; a read error may be the cause.

Researchers generated TCR beta cDNA from 500 to 600 ng of total RNA, relying on a constant-region primer. ARM-PCR, slightly modified, supplied the TCR beta libraries through three nested multiplex PCR rounds. Running nine to ten cycles apiece, the first two PCR rounds relied on TRBV1-TRBV30 forward primers together with a C-beta reverse primer. TCRdb re-called the multiplex PCR reads with MiXCR, one entry per CDR3 protein. This table has some 100,000 distinct CDR3 sequences, about 63% appearing once. Without any cell sorting, about 18-30 mg of bulk tissue yielded co-extracted RNA and DNA. Cases comprised patients with primary liver carcinoma who received surgical resection. The CDR3 length is 14 residues. Germline CDR1 is SGHAT and CDR2 is FQDESV (reference sequence).

The chain is built from TRBV11-1 and TRBJ2-2; D might be TRBD1 (5 bases). The TCR sequence derives from a woman aged 55-69 years with primary liver carcinoma and hepatitis B virus infection. What was sequenced was liver tumor tissue from sampling region 2. The subset here: tumor region T2, inferior pole. The CDR3 region has the DNA TGCGCCTGCAGACCGAGCCTTGACAGCGGGGAGCTGTTTTTT. Translation gives CACRPSLDSGELFF.